The sequence of this T cell receptor (beta chain) was determined in a study of T-cell reconstitution after alpha-beta-depleted transplantation in children. V lost 1 base to trimming and J lost 5 bases, with 5 bases between them. The CDR3 is 12 residues long. Findings of the study overall: Surviving recipient T cells and thymic progenitors produced the high day-60 TCRbeta diversity seen in some patients. It was newly produced T cells that mostly accounted for T-cell counts and diversity one year after transplant.

Ten or more counts support this clonotype. Its target is not known. Unique molecular identifiers were used in preparing the TCRbeta library. TCRdb called the PCR reads again in MiXCR, with one record for every CDR3 protein. The table shows 200,000 to 250,000 distinct CDR3 sequences, with around 25% occurring only once. The TCR was taken from a girl aged 2 to 9 with Fanconi anemia, due to receive a stem cell transplant. Sample: PBMCs, taken before TCRalphabeta/CD19-depleted stem cell transplant. The rearrangement joins TRBV12-3 or TRBV12-4 to TRBJ1-1, with D unresolved. The CDR3 here is CASSLGSTEAFF. CDR3 nucleotide sequence: TGTGCCAGCAGTTTAGGTTCAACTGAAGCTTTCTTT.